The 30 T cell receptor beta chains presented below share a single source sample, sequenced in a study of blood T cell repertoires in COVID-19. Clones were sequenced by immunoSEQ multiplex PCR, and TCRdb holds only the in-frame ones, with some missing. In the table there are 140,000 to 150,000 clones, approximately 84% of which are singletons. Sequencing was done on a sample of PBMCs or T cells enriched from blood (not recorded which). The receptors come from a woman between 50 and 59 years old with acute COVID-19.

The chain uses TRBV6-1 and TRBJ2-7; tentative D call: TRBD2 (6 bases). The CDR3 extends over 15 amino acids. Trimming stripped 1 base from V and 9 bases from J, with 19 bases between. Germline assignment: CDR1 MNHNS and CDR2 SASEGT. The CDR3 DNA is TGTGCCAGCAGTGAAGGCGGAGACGGAGGGTTTTGGCAGTACTTC. Protein: CASSEGGDGGFWQYF.

The chain carries TRBV21-1 and TRBJ1-5. TRBV21-1 is deemed a pseudogene. This CDR3 has 15 residues. CDR3 in DNA: TGTGCCAGCAGCAAAACGACCGGGGGACGGCAGCCCCAGCATTTT. Its translation is CASSKTTGGRQPQHF.

This clone has just a few counts. The chain couples TRBV6-2 or TRBV6-3 to TRBJ2-2; tentatively, D is TRBD1 (6 bases). The germline V and J ends were trimmed by 6 bases and 2 bases, with 10 bases remaining between them. Germline CDR1 MNHEY, CDR2 SVGEGT. The CDR3 contains 14 residues. CDR3 DNA: TGTGCCAGCAGCCGGACAGCCAACACCGGGGAGCTGTTTTTT. Translated, it gives CASSRTANTGELFF.

The chain carries TRBV29-1 and TRBJ2-5, with TRBD2 identical over 15 bases. The CDR3 runs 16 residues. V lost 1 base, J lost 5 bases, and 5 bases stayed unmatched. Per germline, CDR1 SQVTM and CDR2 ANQGSEA. CDR3 region: CSVEGTSGRALETQYF. The DNA of the CDR3 is TGCAGCGTTGAAGGGACTAGCGGGAGGGCGTTGGAGACCCAGTACTTC.

This clone was found once. The rearrangement joins TRBV9 to TRBJ1-2; D gene uncertain. V was clipped by 1 base and J by 2 bases, with 9 bases between them. Germline V lookup: CDR1 SGDLS, CDR2 YYNGEE. The CDR3 is 14 residues long. The CDR3 sequence: CASSVTEQNYGYTF. DNA of the CDR3: TGTGCCAGCAGCGTAACGGAACAGAACTATGGCTACACCTTC.

The V gene is TRBV5-4, the J gene TRBJ2-2, with 13 positions matching TRBD2. The V gene end was trimmed by 3 bases and the J gene end by 6 bases; junction bases not matched to a gene: 5. CDR3 length: 16 residues. The germline V gene encodes CDR1 SGHNT and CDR2 YYREEE (reference sequence). The CDR3 region has the DNA TGTGCCAGCAGCTACGGACTAGCGGGAGTTCCCGGGGAGCTGTTTTTT. Encoded protein: CASSYGLAGVPGELFF.

The V gene is TRBV9, the J gene TRBJ1-2; D remains unclear. V was cut by 0 bases and J by 9 bases, with 12 bases left in between. From germline, CDR1 is SGDLS and CDR2 YYNGEE. There are 13 residues in the CDR3. The CDR3 loop reads CASSVGGGPSYTF. CDR3 DNA: TGTGCCAGCAGCGTAGGGGGAGGACCCAGCTACACCTTC.

The V call is TRBV19, the J call TRBJ1-2; maybe TRBD1 (6 bases). Trimming took 1 base from V and 4 from J, leaving 16 bases between them. Germline CDR1 is LNHDA and CDR2 is SQIVND (reference sequence). The CDR3 consists of 16 residues. The CDR3 protein is CASSIGGAQQGYGYTF. The CDR3 DNA follows: TGTGCCAGTAGTATAGGTGGGGCACAACAGGGCTATGGCTACACCTTC.

The chain employs TRBV11-3 and TRBJ2-2; TRBD2 agrees at 7 bases. Unmatched junction bases numbered 9, after V lost 8 bases and J lost 3 bases. From germline, CDR1 is SGHNT and CDR2 YENEEA. The CDR3 is 15 residues long. CDR3: CASGKAGSDTGELFF. In DNA form, the CDR3 reads TGTGCCAGCGGTAAAGCGGGATCCGACACCGGGGAGCTGTTTTTT.

The chain recombines TRBV5-4 with TRBJ1-6; D uncertain. The germline gives CDR1 SGHNT, CDR2 YYREEE (reference sequence). The CDR3 runs 14 residues. V lost 5 bases, J lost 10 bases, and 16 bases lay in between. The CDR3 DNA is TGTGCCAGCAGTTCACGGCAGGCGCCCTCACCCCTCCACTTT. This gives the protein CASSSRQAPSPLHF. Together with reference TRBV5-4 and TRBJ1-6, the CDR3 gives the full variable domain: ETGVTQSPTHLIKTRGQQVTLRCSSQSGHNTVSWYQQALGQGPQFIFQYYREEENGRGNFPPRFSGLQFPNYSSELNVNALELDDSALYLCASSSRQAPSPLHFGNGTRLTVT.

This chain joins TRBV12-2 and TRBJ2-7; TRBD2 is taken as the D call from the table, unchecked against the DNA. TRBV12-2 is designated a pseudogene. The CDR3 is 15 amino acids. CDR3 loop: CASRSMRETTYEQYF. The CDR3 DNA is TGTGCAAGTCGTAGTATGCGGGAGACCACCTACGAGCAGTACTTC.

The V call is TRBV15, the J call TRBJ2-2; D is ambiguous. The germline V gene encodes CDR1 LNHNV and CDR2 YYDKDF (reference sequence). This CDR3 comprises 13 residues. Trimming cost V 1 base and J 3 bases, with 3 bases left between them. CDR3 amino acids: CATSRVDTGELFF. The CDR3 DNA reads as TGTGCCACCAGCAGAGTCGACACCGGGGAGCTGTTTTTT.

The count of this clone is one. This chain links TRBV7-9 with TRBJ2-1; possibly TRBD1 for D (5 bases). V was clipped by 5 bases and J by 10 bases, with 12 bases between them. Per the germline V gene, CDR1 is SEHNR and CDR2 is FQNEAQ (reference sequence). The CDR3 runs 12 residues. The CDR3 loop is CASSLDTAEQFF. The CDR3 region has the DNA TGTGCCAGCAGCCTGGACACCGCCGAGCAGTTCTTC.

This chain uses TRBV7-2 with TRBJ1-1, with D unclear. The ends were cut back, 1 base at V and 4 bases at J, with 13 bases in the middle. Germline V gives CDR1 SGHTA, CDR2 FQGNSA. There are 15 residues in the CDR3. Here the CDR3 reads CASSLDTGSGTEAFF. In nucleotides, the CDR3 is TGTGCCAGCAGCTTAGATACGGGTAGCGGCACTGAAGCTTTCTTT.

V is TRBV30 and J is TRBJ2-7; perhaps TRBD2 as D (7 bases). Trimming left V 8 bases short and J 3 bases short, with 20 bases between. This CDR3 contains 14 residues. CDR1 is GTSNPN, CDR2 SVGIG, per germline (reference sequence). CDR3 residues: CALSTGGGGYEQYF. The CDR3 DNA reads as TGTGCCCTCTCAACCGGCGGGGGCGGCTACGAGCAGTACTTC.

The chain is built from TRBV21-1 and TRBJ2-7; TRBD2 is the table's D call, not checked against the DNA. TRBV21-1 is assigned pseudogene status. The CDR3 runs to 15 residues. The CDR3 loop reads CASSKEAGASYEQYF. For the CDR3, the DNA is TGTGCCAGCAGCAAAGAGGCGGGGGCCTCCTACGAGCAGTACTTC.

The chain joins TRBV7-2 to TRBJ2-5, with a weak D call TRBD1 (5 bases). The CDR3 extends over 14 amino acids. CDR1 and CDR2 (germline): SGHTA, FQGNSA. The germline V and J ends were trimmed by 1 base and 2 bases, with 8 bases remaining between them. DNA for the CDR3: TGTGCCAGCAGCTTAGGCAGGGCACAAGAGACCCAGTACTTC. Its protein product is CASSLGRAQETQYF.

There are a few counts of this clone. V and J are TRBV19 and TRBJ1-1; 11 bases are shared with TRBD1. Germline values: CDR1 LNHDA, CDR2 SQIVND (reference sequence). This CDR3 is built from 15 residues. Trimming removed 7 bases from V and 1 base from J; junction bases left unmatched: 5. Here the CDR3 reads CASMEDRGQNTEAFF. The CDR3 DNA reads as TGTGCCAGTATGGAGGACAGGGGGCAGAACACTGAAGCTTTCTTT.

The V gene is TRBV5-1, the J gene TRBJ2-2; possible D gene TRBD1, 6 bases. The V gene lost 4 bases and the J gene lost 4 bases, with 17 bases spanning the gap. The CDR3 sequence is 16 residues long. CDR1 SGHRS and CDR2 YFSETQ come from the germline V gene. CDR3 DNA: TGCGCCAGCAGCGCCGGCGGGCAGGGGATCACCGGGGAGCTGTTTTTT. Amino acid sequence: CASSAGGQGITGELFF. The whole variable domain, filled in from reference TRBV5-1 and TRBJ2-2, reads KAGVTQTPRYLIKTRGQQVTLSCSPISGHRSVSWYQQTPGQGLQFLFEYFSETQRNKGNFPGRFSGRQFSNSRSEMNVSTLELGDSALYLCASSAGGQGITGELFFGEGSRLTVL.

CDR3 amino acids: CASTRSTNEKLFF. The CDR3 DNA is TGCGCCAGCACTCGTTCAACTAATGAAAAACTGTTTTTT. This sequence joins TRBV23-1 and TRBJ1-4; D call uncertain. TRBV23-1 is flagged as an ORF with uncertain function. The CDR3 is 13 residues long. V gave up 7 bases and J gave up 0 bases, with 6 bases separating them.

The chain joins TRBV3-1 (or the pseudogene TRBV3-2) to TRBJ2-1; weak D call: TRBD2 (6 bases). The CDR3 has 14 amino acids. Trimming took off 4 bases at V and 4 bases at J, with 11 bases between the two ends. Germline V lookup: CDR1 LGHDT, CDR2 YNNKEL (reference sequence). The CDR3 here is CASSPRLVYNEQFF. The DNA of the CDR3 is TGTGCCAGCAGCCCCCGACTAGTTTACAATGAGCAGTTCTTC.

The rearrangement joins TRBV12-5 to TRBJ2-5; the match to TRBD1 covers 9 bases. The CDR3 sequence is 15 residues long. J was trimmed by 4 bases and V by 7 bases; bases with no gene match: 10. CDR1 is LGHNT, CDR2 FRNRAP, per germline. CDR3 region: CASAGGQGNGETQYF. The CDR3 DNA follows: TGTGCTAGTGCCGGGGGACAGGGTAACGGAGAGACCCAGTACTTC.

J is TRBJ2-7 and V is TRBV5-1, with 14 bases fitting TRBD2. V dropped 1 base and J dropped 3; count of bases not matched to a gene: 9. The CDR3 contains 18 residues. Germline CDR1 reads SGHRS; CDR2 reads YFSETQ. The CDR3 region has the DNA TGCGCCAGCAGCTTGAGAGGGGGGACTAGCGGGAGTATCTACGAGCAGTACTTC. Its translation: CASSLRGGTSGSIYEQYF.

The table lists this clone with many counts. The chain is built from TRBV19 and TRBJ2-3; TRBD2 agrees at 7 bases. CDR3 length equals 16 residues. The V segment lost 3 bases and the J segment 1 base; nucleotides outside the gene matches: 7. Germline values: CDR1 LNHDA, CDR2 SQIVND (reference sequence). DNA of the CDR3: TGTGCCAGTAGTATTGGAGTAGCGGGCCGCACAGATACGCAGTATTTT. Translated, it gives CASSIGVAGRTDTQYF.

The chain carries TRBV2 and TRBJ1-2; D unclear. Germline V CDR1 and CDR2: SNHLY, FYNNEI. V was shortened by 5 bases and J by 2 bases, with 12 bases between the two germline ends. There are 14 residues in the CDR3. The chain's CDR3 is CASSREGRNYGYTF. The CDR3 region has the DNA TGTGCCAGCAGTCGGGAGGGCAGAAACTATGGCTACACCTTC.

This clone was observed once. The V gene is TRBV19, the J gene TRBJ2-1, with D possibly being TRBD1 (5 bases). Trimming stripped 5 bases from V and 3 bases from J, with 8 bases between. The V gene's germline CDR1 is LNHDA and CDR2 SQIVND (reference sequence). The CDR3 runs to 13 residues. This chain's CDR3 is CASSEQDYNEQFF. The CDR3 region has the DNA TGTGCCAGTAGTGAACAGGACTACAATGAGCAGTTCTTC. Variable domain in full (rest from reference TRBV19 and TRBJ2-1): DGGITQSPKYLFRKEGQNVTLSCEQNLNHDAMYWYRQDPGQGLRLIYYSQIVNDFQKGDIAEGYSVSREKKESFPLTVTSAQKNPTAFYLCASSEQDYNEQFFGPGTRLTVL.

The gene calls are TRBV15 and TRBJ2-1; maybe TRBD1 (5 bases). The germline V and J ends were trimmed by 2 bases and 9 bases, with 14 bases remaining between them. This CDR3 has 14 residues. Germline V gives CDR1 LNHNV, CDR2 YYDKDF (reference sequence). The CDR3: CATSRRQSVSEQFF. The CDR3 DNA is TGTGCCACCAGCAGAAGACAGTCGGTCAGTGAGCAGTTCTTC.

This clone appeared a single time. The rearrangement joins TRBV4-3 to TRBJ2-7; 7 bases are a match to TRBD2. Germline V gene lookup returns CDR1 LGHNA and CDR2 YSLEER. V lost 2 bases, J lost 4 bases, and 5 bases stayed unmatched. This CDR3 has 14 residues. The CDR3 loop reads CASSQREGEYEQYF. For the CDR3, the DNA is TGCGCCAGCAGCCAAAGGGAGGGAGAATACGAGCAGTACTTC.

The gene calls are TRBV7-9 and TRBJ2-6; tentatively, D is TRBD1 (6 bases). This CDR3 has 17 residues. V was trimmed by 0 bases and J by 11 bases, leaving 20 bases between them. CDR1 and CDR2 (germline): SEHNR, FQNEAQ (reference sequence). The CDR3 DNA is TGTGCCAGCAGCTTAGCGAAAACAGGGTACCTTCAGGACGTCCTGACTTTC. It specifies CASSLAKTGYLQDVLTF.

This chain links TRBV20-1 with TRBJ2-7, with TRBD2 identical over 11 bases. With 3 bases clipped from V and 3 bases from J, the junction kept 10 bases outside the gene matches. The germline CDR1 and CDR2 sequences are DFQATT and SNEGSKA (reference sequence). The CDR3 loop spans 16 amino acids. As DNA, the CDR3 is TGCAGTGCTAGTCCATCACTAGCGGGAGTTATCTACGAGCAGTACTTC. Translating gives CSASPSLAGVIYEQYF.